Presented here are 31 T cell receptor beta chains from one specimen sequenced in a study of metastatic and nonmetastatic thyroid tumors. TCRdb re-called the PCR reads through MiXCR. In the table there are 23,000 or so clones, about 25% of which are singletons. Thyroid surgery took place with no prior treatment in any patient. Specimen: blood. All receptors come from a female donor with papillary thyroid cancer or a benign thyroid nodule (not recorded which). Some clones in this sample may be carry-over from other donors' samples.

This clone was counted many times. V usage is TRBV12-3 or TRBV12-4 and J usage is TRBJ2-1; 9 bases line up with TRBD1. After removal of 4 bases from V and 3 bases from J, the junction contained 4 bases not matched to a gene. The CDR3 has 15 residues. This CDR3 is CASSYRGRFYNEQFF. Here the CDR3 DNA reads TGTGCCAGCAGTTACAGGGGGCGCTTCTACAATGAGCAGTTCTTC.

The rearrangement joins TRBV24-1 to TRBJ2-2; the D is unclear. Per germline, CDR1 KGHDR and CDR2 SFDVKD. This CDR3 spans 13 amino acids. The V and J ends lost 5 bases and 5 bases respectively, with 8 bases between them. DNA of the CDR3: TGTGCCACCAGTGGACGCCCTACCGGGGAGCTGTTTTTT. It specifies CATSGRPTGELFF.

This clone is medium-sized. The CDR3 sequence is CASAPSEGGYEQYF. DNA for the CDR3: TGTGCCAGCGCACCGTCCGAGGGGGGATACGAGCAGTACTTC. This sequence joins TRBV11-2 and TRBJ2-7; TRBD1 or TRBD2 may be the D gene (6 bases each). Germline-derived CDR1 and CDR2 are SGHAT and FQNNGV. V lost 8 bases to trimming and J lost 4 bases, with 18 bases between them. This CDR3 is built from 14 residues.

The table lists this clone with many counts. This chain links TRBV2 with TRBJ2-7; D perhaps matches TRBD2 (7 bases). Trimming took off 4 bases at V and 3 bases at J, with 16 bases between the two ends. The CDR3 contains 15 residues. Germline CDR1 reads SNHLY; CDR2 reads FYNNEI. The CDR3 spells CASSGGGAGSYEQYF. The CDR3, as DNA: TGTGCCAGCAGTGGAGGGGGGGCCGGGAGCTACGAGCAGTACTTC.

This clone was seen at least ten times. V usage is TRBV28 and J usage is TRBJ2-7; 7 bases align to TRBD1. V was pared by 5 bases and J by 2 bases, with 9 bases of the junction left unmatched. From germline, CDR1 is MDHEN and CDR2 SYDVKM. The CDR3 has 15 amino acids. The CDR3: CASSDPNRGPYEQYF. CDR3 sequence (DNA): TGTGCCAGCAGTGATCCAAACAGGGGTCCCTACGAGCAGTACTTC.

This clone is medium-sized within its sample. The same CDR3 can be traced to other DNA sequences in this sample. CDR3 sequence reads: CASSLGILENTEAFF. Written as DNA, the CDR3 is TGTGCCAGCAGCTTAGGAATTTTGGAGAACACTGAAGCTTTCTTT. The chain links TRBV7-2 to TRBJ1-1, with unresolved D. V gave up 1 base and J gave up 1 base, with 10 bases separating them. The V gene's germline CDR1 is SGHTA and CDR2 FQGNSA. The CDR3 runs to 15 residues. Full variable domain (rest looked up from reference TRBV7-2 and TRBJ1-1): GAGVSQSPSNKVTEKGKDVELRCDPISGHTALYWYRQSLGQGLEFLIYFQGNSAPDKSGLPSDRFSAERTGGSVSTLTIQRTQQEDSAVYLCASSLGILENTEAFFGQGTRLTVV.

This clone has at least ten counts. The gene calls are TRBV7-8 and TRBJ2-4, with TRBD2 as a possible D gene (6 bases). V was pared by 2 bases and J by 2 bases, with 16 bases between. The CDR3 contains 17 residues. In germline, CDR1 is SGHVS, CDR2 FQNEAQ. The CDR3 coding sequence is TGTGCCAGCAGCTTAAGTCCGGGAGCACGGACCAAAAACATTCAGTACTTC. It translates to CASSLSPGARTKNIQYF.

CDR3 amino acids: CASSSRPEGYGYTF. The CDR3 DNA follows: TGCGCCAGCAGCAGTCGACCCGAGGGCTATGGCTACACCTTC. The rearrangement joins TRBV5-1 to TRBJ1-2; D unclear. Germline V gene lookup returns CDR1 SGHRS and CDR2 YFSETQ. V lost 4 bases and J lost 4, with 14 bases in between. The CDR3 runs to 14 residues.

In this sample, this clone turned up once. The V call is TRBV11-1, the J call TRBJ2-1; 11 bases agree with TRBD2. J lost 13 bases, V lost 9 bases, and 20 bases had no gene match. This CDR3 is built from 16 residues. Germline assignment: CDR1 SGHAT and CDR2 FQDESV (reference sequence). The CDR3 nucleotides read TGTGCCAGAACCTTTAGAGGGACTAGCGGTTACACTGATCAGTTCTTC. It translates to CARTFRGTSGYTDQFF.

This chain links TRBV11-2 with TRBJ2-1; D could derive from TRBD1 or TRBD2 (5 bases each). The germline CDR1 and CDR2 sequences are SGHAT and FQNNGV. V lost 3 bases and J lost 6, with 27 bases in between. The CDR3 loop spans 19 amino acids. In DNA, the CDR3 is TGTGCCAGCAGCTTCTATCCAAGCACCGGGGCGAACCAAGGCAATGAGCAGTTCTTC. It is translated as CASSFYPSTGANQGNEQFF.

This clone came up many times. V gene TRBV20-1 combines with J gene TRBJ1-5; 7 nucleotides align to TRBD1. The germline V gene has CDR1 DFQATT and CDR2 SNEGSKA (reference sequence). The CDR3 extends over 18 amino acids. Trimming at V came to 1 base and at J to 3 bases, leaving 15 bases not matched to a gene. The chain's CDR3 is CSARVSTQGGRLNQPQHF. CDR3 in DNA: TGCAGTGCTAGAGTTTCGACCCAGGGGGGACGTCTCAATCAGCCCCAGCATTTT.

This clone came up many times. The gene calls are TRBV4-1 and TRBJ1-5; unclear D gene. The CDR3 extends over 17 amino acids. Trimming pared 0 bases from V and 6 bases from J, leaving 18 bases between. Per germline, CDR1 MGHRA and CDR2 YSYEKL. CDR3 in DNA: TGCGCCAGCAGCCAAGAGGATTGGCAGAAAGGTTTTCAGCCCCAGCATTTT. Its translation: CASSQEDWQKGFQPQHF.

Many counts were recorded for this clone. The chain's CDR3 is CASSHNRGREDEQYF. In DNA, the CDR3 is TGTGCCAGCAGTCACAACAGGGGGCGTGAAGACGAGCAGTACTTC. V gene TRBV12-3 or TRBV12-4 combines with J gene TRBJ2-7; 9 nucleotides align to TRBD1. The V and J ends lost 5 bases and 5 bases, in that order; junction bases with no gene match: 10. This CDR3 spans 15 amino acids.

This clone ranks as medium-sized. The V and J genes are TRBV20-1 and TRBJ2-1, with D perhaps being TRBD1 or TRBD2 (5 bases each). Germline CDR1 and CDR2: DFQATT and SNEGSKA (reference sequence). The CDR3 contains 12 residues. V lost 6 bases, J lost 9 bases, and 15 bases lay in between. The DNA for the CDR3 is TGCAGTGCCAAGGGACCCCGTGGTGAGCAGTTCTTC. This codes for CSAKGPRGEQFF.

This clone came up many times. The rearrangement links TRBV5-5 to TRBJ1-6, with D perhaps TRBD1 (6 bases). CDR1 and CDR2 (germline): SGHKS, YYEKEE (reference sequence). V lost 1 base, J lost 7 bases, and 6 bases lay in between. The CDR3 sequence is 13 residues long. The DNA of the CDR3 is TGTGCCAGCAGCTTGACAGGGAATTCACCCCTCCACTTT. This codes for CASSLTGNSPLHF.

The chain recombines TRBV11-2 with TRBJ2-4; 7 bases match TRBD1. The length of the CDR3 is 15 residues. Germline CDR1 is SGHAT and CDR2 is FQNNGV. After removal of 6 bases from V and 4 bases from J, the junction contained 9 bases not matched to a gene. The CDR3 is CASSSYRGDKNIQYF. Here the CDR3 DNA reads TGTGCCAGCAGTTCGTACAGGGGCGATAAAAACATTCAGTACTTC.

By sample fraction, this clone is medium-sized. V and J are TRBV20-1 and TRBJ2-1; D is possibly TRBD2 (5 bases). The CDR3 is made up of 13 amino acids. Trimming removed 6 bases from V and 7 bases from J, with 16 bases in between. The germline gives CDR1 DFQATT, CDR2 SNEGSKA (reference sequence). The CDR3 DNA reads as TGCAGTGCAGGAAGGGAGTTCGGTAATGAGCAGTTCTTC. This sequence encodes CSAGREFGNEQFF.

With respect to this clone: Mismatch with germline at one junction end may stem from a read error. V is TRBV30 and J is TRBJ1-4; TRBD1 is a possible D gene (5 bases). Germline V gene lookup returns CDR1 GTSNPN and CDR2 SVGIG (reference sequence). The CDR3 contains 15 residues. The CDR3 nucleotides read TGTGCCTTGAGTCGGCCACTGGGGCGGAATGAAAAACTGTTTTTT. Protein sequence: CALSRPLGRNEKLFF.

Within the sample, this clone is medium-sized. The rearrangement uses TRBV5-1 and TRBJ1-2; 7 bases are shared with TRBD1. The germline CDR1 and CDR2 sequences are SGHRS and YFSETQ. Trimming removed 0 bases from V and 4 bases from J; junction bases left unmatched: 9. CDR3 length: 16 amino acids. CDR3 in amino acids: CASSLVLGQRIYGYTF. The CDR3 region has the DNA TGCGCCAGCAGCTTGGTCTTGGGACAGAGGATCTATGGCTACACCTTC.

Here the CDR3 reads CSARSGDGEQYF. The CDR3 DNA sequence: TGCAGTGCGAGATCCGGGGATGGGGAGCAGTACTTC. This chain joins TRBV20-1 and TRBJ2-7, with D perhaps matching TRBD2 (5 bases). V was cut by 6 bases and J by 7 bases, with 16 bases left in between. Germline V gene data show CDR1 as DFQATT and CDR2 as SNEGSKA (reference sequence). The CDR3 is made up of 12 amino acids.

Within the sample, this clone is medium-sized. This sequence joins TRBV11-3 and TRBJ2-2; 7 bases match TRBD2. The germline V gene encodes CDR1 SGHNT and CDR2 YENEEA. The CDR3 contains 17 residues. V was clipped by 1 base and J by 7 bases; unmatched bases: 12. The CDR3 protein is CASSLVGTTLKSGELFF. The CDR3 nucleotides read TGTGCCAGCAGCTTAGTAGGGACTACCCTGAAAAGCGGGGAGCTGTTTTTT.

This chain links TRBV4-1 with TRBJ1-4, with 9 nucleotides matching TRBD1. This CDR3 has 15 amino acids. Looked up from germline, CDR1 is MGHRA and CDR2 is YSYEKL. J lost 11 bases, V lost 4 bases, and 11 bases had no gene match. The CDR3 DNA reads as TGCGCCAGCAGCCCCCAGGGACAGGGTTTAGAGAAACTGTTTTTT. Its translation: CASSPQGQGLEKLFF.

This clone appeared many times. The chain employs TRBV4-3 and TRBJ2-6, with 8 bases lining up with TRBD1. The CDR3 is made up of 16 amino acids. The J segment lost 4 bases and the V segment lost 3 bases, leaving 5 bases of the junction unmatched. From germline, CDR1 is LGHNA and CDR2 YSLEER. The CDR3 sequence is CASSQRTGSGANVLTF. The DNA of the CDR3 is TGCGCCAGCAGCCAGAGGACAGGGAGCGGGGCCAACGTCCTGACTTTC.

The genes are TRBV5-1 and TRBJ1-1; 7 bases agree with TRBD1. The CDR3 covers 15 residues. From germline, CDR1 is SGHRS and CDR2 YFSETQ. V lost 2 bases and J lost 1; bases outside the gene matches: 5. The CDR3 coding sequence is TGCGCCAGCAGCTTAGGGGGCGTTTGGAACACTGAAGCTTTCTTT. It encodes CASSLGGVWNTEAFF.

This clone came up a few times. The chain recombines TRBV6-6 with TRBJ2-7; the D gene could be TRBD1 or TRBD2 (5 bases each). This CDR3 contains 14 residues. Trimming removed 3 bases from V and 2 bases from J, with 11 bases in between. The V gene's germline CDR1 is MNHNY and CDR2 SVGAGI (reference sequence). CDR3 loop: CASSYGTGTYEQYF. CDR3 bases: TGTGCCAGCAGTTATGGGACGGGTACCTACGAGCAGTACTTC.

The rearrangement links TRBV6-1 to TRBJ1-6, with TRBD1 matching 7 bases. CDR1 MNHNS and CDR2 SASEGT come from the germline V gene. V lost 5 bases to trimming and J lost 8 bases; unmatched junction nucleotides: 12. This CDR3 has 16 amino acids. The CDR3 bases are TGTGCCAGCAGTCGTAAGAGGGACAGTTCTGATTCACCCCTCCACTTT. Translation: CASSRKRDSSDSPLHF.

This clone was seen ten or more times. V usage is TRBV7-2 and J usage is TRBJ2-5; D remains unclear. The ends were cut back, 0 bases at V and 2 bases at J, with 7 bases in the middle. The CDR3 contains 14 residues. Germline V gene lookup returns CDR1 SGHTA and CDR2 FQGNSA. In nucleotides, the CDR3 is TGTGCCAGCAGCTTAGCCGGGTATCAAGAGACCCAGTACTTC. The encoded protein is CASSLAGYQETQYF.

The chain couples TRBV11-2 to TRBJ2-2; D might be TRBD2 (5 bases). This CDR3 is built from 17 residues. CDR1 is SGHAT and CDR2 is FQNNGV in the germline V gene. The ends were cut back, 5 bases at V and 0 bases at J, with 16 bases in the middle. The CDR3 DNA follows: TGTGCCAGCAGCCCCGCCCCGGGGATATCGAACACCGGGGAGCTGTTTTTT. Its translation: CASSPAPGISNTGELFF.

This clone is labeled as medium-sized. The CDR3 protein is CASSVSGYYGYTF. The CDR3 coding sequence is TGTGCCAGCAGCGTTAGTGGGTACTATGGCTACACCTTC. The chain combines TRBV9 with TRBJ1-2; D unclear. Germline CDR1 SGDLS, CDR2 YYNGEE. This CDR3 spans 13 amino acids. The V gene lost 2 bases and the J gene lost 3 bases, with 8 bases spanning the gap. The whole variable domain, remainder taken from reference TRBV9 and TRBJ1-2, is DSGVTQTPKHLITATGQRVTLRCSPRSGDLSVYWYQQSLDQGLQFLIQYYNGEERAKGNILERFSAQQFPDLHSELNLSSLELGDSALYFCASSVSGYYGYTFGSGTRLTVV.

The gene calls are TRBV28 and TRBJ1-1; TRBD1 aligns across 9 bases. The CDR3 loop spans 15 amino acids. After removal of 11 bases from V and 5 bases from J, the junction contained 15 bases not matched to a gene. CDR1 and CDR2 (germline): MDHEN, SYDVKM. CDR3 in DNA: TGTGCCCACTCCTACAGGGGGCGGGGAGGGACTGAAGCTTTCTTT. It translates to CAHSYRGRGGTEAFF.

Concerning this clone: The missing conserved phenylalanine or tryptophan at the end of this CDR3 makes a read error likely. No DNA is shown, since the ends of the CDR3 on it are uncertain; the CDR3 is the one TCRdb lists. The V call is TRBV6-1, the J call TRBJ1-1; the D call of TRBD1 is as the table states it, not checked on the DNA. Germline V gene sequence: CDR1 MNHNS, CDR2 SASEGT. The CDR3 spans 12 amino acids, including both terminal residues. CDR3: CAASPGGTEPFY.